The subject of this entry is one TCR beta chain. What it binds is unknown. In the PCR, 60 Vbeta and 13 Jbeta primers were used. TCRdb's table, derived via immunoSEQ multiplex PCR, lists solely in-frame clones and lacks some. The data hold about 130,000 clones, with 66% observed a single time. The CDR3 has 12 amino acids. Trimming cost V 2 bases and J 5 bases, with 5 bases left between them. Germline V CDR1 and CDR2: SGHRS, YFSETQ. The entry originates in a study of cytomegalovirus exposure and HLA in healthy donors. Whole-study findings and limits: Cytomegalovirus-associated status was assigned to more than 150 TCR beta chains. CMV serostatus stood as the only immune exposure information on hand. Most subjects' HLA-A and HLA-B alleles were reportedly predicted from TCR beta sequences.

The chain employs TRBV5-1 and TRBJ2-1; D is ambiguous. This sequence was found in a human donor in good health. Sequenced material: PBMCs. The CDR3 DNA reads TGCGCCAGCAGCTTACAAGACAATGAGCAGTTCTTC. Protein sequence: CASSLQDNEQFF. Complete variable domain (other parts from reference TRBV5-1 and TRBJ2-1): KAGVTQTPRYLIKTRGQQVTLSCSPISGHRSVSWYQQTPGQGLQFLFEYFSETQRNKGNFPGRFSGRQFSNSRSEMNVSTLELGDSALYLCASSLQDNEQFFGPGTRLTVL.